Listed below are T cell receptor beta chains from one sample, sequenced in a study of shared clonotypes between healthy human individuals. Here immunoSEQ multiplex PCR was the method, and the copy in TCRdb shows in-frame clones only, minus some. The table shows some 1,600,000 clones, with around 98% occurring only once. The specimen was naive CD4+ T cells sorted from blood. These receptors all come from a man in his thirties or forties in good health. The CDR3 runs from the conserved cysteine through the conserved F or W. The D gene is left open where the match is weak. Size tells how often a clone was seen (once, few, many) or the class of an expanded clone, and some rows leave it out.

clone_size	v_call	d_call	cdr3_length	j_call	cdr3_aa	cdr3_nt
-	TRBV6-5	-	14	TRBJ2-1	CASGRDSTSNEQFF	TGTGCCAGCGGACGGGACTCTACCAGCAATGAGCAGTTCTTC
-	TRBV6-6	-	13	TRBJ1-1	CASEGFRDTEAFF	TGTGCCAGCGAAGGGTTCCGGGACACTGAAGCTTTCTTT
-	TRBV28	-	13	TRBJ2-2	CASSFLGTGELFF	TGTGCCAGCAGTTTCCTCGGCACCGGGGAGCTGTTTTTT
-	TRBV4-2	-	16	TRBJ1-4	CASSQGLFSTNEKLFF	TGTGCCAGCAGCCAAGGCCTCTTCTCAACTAATGAAAAACTGTTTTTT
once	TRBV5-5	-	12	TRBJ2-7	CASGTLPSEQYF	TGTGCCAGCGGGACGCTCCCCAGCGAGCAGTACTTC
once	TRBV28	TRBD2	19	TRBJ2-1	CASSFGGGTSGSFNNEQFF	TGTGCCAGCAGTTTCGGGGGCGGGACTAGCGGGAGTTTTAACAATGAGCAGTTCTTC
-	TRBV7-2	-	13	TRBJ1-2	CASSLGQIYGYTF	TGTGCCAGCAGCTTAGGACAGATCTATGGCTACACCTTC
-	TRBV5-1	-	15	TRBJ2-7	CASSLALAKPYEQYF	TGCGCCAGCAGCTTGGCGCTAGCCAAACCCTACGAGCAGTACTTC
-	TRBV11-3	TRBD1	14	TRBJ2-3	CASSPGQGGDTQYF	TGTGCCAGCAGCCCGGGACAGGGGGGAGATACGCAGTATTTT
-	TRBV18	TRBD1	16	TRBJ1-2	CASSPPLTGGPHGYTF	TGTGCCAGCTCACCACCTCTGACAGGGGGGCCCCATGGCTACACCTTC
-	TRBV28	TRBD1	16	TRBJ1-5	CASTHRGQGNYQPQHF	TGTGCCAGCACCCATCGGGGACAGGGTAACTATCAGCCCCAGCATTTT
-	TRBV9	TRBD2	19	TRBJ2-2	CASSGTRQREGQGGGELFF	TGTGCCAGCAGCGGAACACGTCAGCGGGAGGGCCAGGGAGGCGGGGAGCTGTTTTTT
-	TRBV9	-	16	TRBJ2-7	CASSILGSASSYEQYF	TGTGCCAGCAGCATATTGGGAAGCGCTAGCTCCTACGAGCAGTACTTC
-	TRBV10-3	TRBD2	17	TRBJ2-7	CAISEQWLAGSSYEQYF	TGTGCCATCAGTGAACAGTGGCTAGCGGGGAGCTCCTACGAGCAGTACTTC
-	TRBV4-3	-	14	TRBJ2-5	CASSRLAYQETQYF	TGCGCCAGCAGCCGCCTCGCGTACCAAGAGACCCAGTACTTC
-	TRBV10-3	-	15	TRBJ1-1	CAISDPELMNTEAFF	TGTGCCATCAGTGACCCAGAGCTTATGAACACTGAAGCTTTCTTT
-	TRBV20-1	TRBD1	11	TRBJ2-5	CALRTGETQYF	TGCGCATTAAGGACAGGGGAGACCCAGTACTTC
-	TRBV4-1	-	15	TRBJ2-1	CASSPDDTPILGPFF	TGCGCCAGCAGCCCGGACGATACACCAATCCTAGGCCCGTTCTTC
-	TRBV5-1	TRBD1	17	TRBJ2-7	CASSSLPQGDDRYEQYF	TGCGCCAGCAGCTCCCTCCCCCAGGGGGACGATAGATACGAGCAGTACTTC
-	TRBV7-9	TRBD2	15	TRBJ2-5	CASSSGLAGKETQYF	TGTGCCAGCAGCTCGGGACTAGCGGGGAAAGAGACCCAGTACTTC
-	TRBV2	TRBD1	15	TRBJ1-1	CASSLTLDRETEAFF	TGTGCCAGCAGCCTAACCCTCGACAGGGAGACTGAAGCTTTCTTT
-	TRBV2	TRBD2	20	TRBJ2-2	CASSDLAPGTSGRRTGELFF	TGTGCCAGCAGTGACTTAGCCCCCGGGACTAGCGGGAGGCGCACCGGGGAGCTGTTTTTT
-	TRBV18	-	13	TRBJ2-7	CASSPVVGPEQYF	TGTGCCAGCTCACCAGTCGTGGGACCCGAGCAGTACTTC
-	TRBV9	-	15	TRBJ2-7	CASSVAPTFGYEQYF	TGTGCCAGCAGCGTAGCCCCGACGTTTGGTTACGAGCAGTACTTC
-	TRBV30	TRBD1	12	TRBJ1-1	CAGDRDNTEAFF	TGTGCCGGAGACAGGGATAACACTGAAGCTTTCTTT
-	TRBV6-5	TRBD1	12	TRBJ2-7	CASSPGQAAQYF	TGTGCCAGCAGCCCAGGACAGGCTGCGCAGTACTTC
-	TRBV14	-	13	TRBJ2-3	CASSQDRRDTQYF	TGTGCCAGCAGCCAAGACAGGCGGGATACGCAGTATTTT
-	TRBV7-9	-	15	TRBJ1-5	CASSPGRGSNQPQHF	TGTGCCAGCAGCCCTGGAAGGGGGAGCAATCAGCCCCAGCATTTT
-	TRBV5-1	-	14	TRBJ2-6	CASTVSGTTNVLTF	TGCGCCAGCACCGTAAGCGGGACAACCAACGTCCTGACTTTC
-	TRBV11-2	-	13	TRBJ2-2	CASSVSRAGELFF	TGTGCCAGCAGCGTTAGTAGGGCCGGGGAGCTGTTTTTT
-	TRBV6-5	-	14	TRBJ2-2	CASSEYRVTGELFF	TGTGCCAGCAGTGAATACAGGGTTACCGGGGAGCTGTTTTTT
-	TRBV5-1	-	13	TRBJ1-1	CASSSDSYTEAFF	TGCGCCAGCAGCTCTGACAGTTACACTGAAGCTTTCTTT